This TCR beta chain was identified during a study of blood T cell repertoires in COVID-19. Study context: Sites across the United States, Italy and Spain contributed samples from acute and convalescent COVID-19. The analysed material was cDNA or gDNA that came from T cells, B-cell-depleted T cells, or PBMCs.

The table came from immunoSEQ multiplex PCR; TCRdb's copy has only in-frame clones and leaves some out. Among about 180,000 clones listed, over 65% were seen once. Sequencing input: peripheral blood. This clonotype was obtained from a person aged 70 to 79 with COVID-19, enrolled during active disease.

Here the CDR3 reads CASSYTTGGLNEQFF. The CDR3 DNA reads as TGTGCCAGCAGTTATACGACAGGGGGCTTGAATGAGCAGTTCTTC. This chain uses TRBV6-2 or TRBV6-3 with TRBJ2-1, with 10 bases matching TRBD1. The CDR3 totals 15 residues. The ends lost 3 bases at V and 7 bases at J; junction bases unmatched: 6. The germline V gene encodes CDR1 MNHEY and CDR2 SVGEGT.